This paragraph reports one TCR beta chain. The germline V gene encodes CDR1 SGHTA and CDR2 FQGNSA. With V trimmed by 1 base and J by 1 base, 7 bases remained unmatched. The CDR3 sequence is 16 residues long. This sample is part of a study of blood T cells in healthy people across ages. Then a second PCR, running roughly 7 to 11 cycles, was carried out with a sample-barcoded 5' primer and a J-beta primer mix. Using its own MiXCR run on the 5' RACE reads, TCRdb lists one record per CDR3 protein. The sample comprises around 700,000 distinct CDR3 sequences, about 25% of which are singletons, and 9.4% rests with the top ten. The same sample was also used in a study of T cells of mothers and their children. From that paper: Material was donated by three healthy Caucasian mothers and their six children. During the second PCR, the M1S primer introduced sample barcodes along with 2-4 random nucleotides. None of the identified T cell clones proved to be persistent microchimeric clones.

This receptor was identified in a boy under 18 in good health. The rearrangement links TRBV7-2 to TRBJ2-7, with 7 bases identical to TRBD2. The sequencing input was blood. The CDR3 region has the DNA TGTGCCAGCAGCTTAGTGGGAGGGGCGGGGTCCTACGAGCAGTACTTC. It specifies CASSLVGGAGSYEQYF.